The 24 T cell receptor beta chains presented below share a single source sample, sequenced in a study of regulatory T cells in long-lasting Graves disease. Documented time point: newly diagnosed GD, antithyroid drugs for less than 3 months. PBMC RNA served as the TCR library source. iRepertoire HTBI primers and Arm-PCR of CDR3 regions built TCR beta libraries. TCRdb fed the multiplex PCR reads into MiXCR, producing one record per CDR3 protein. Among 390,000 or so distinct CDR3 sequences listed, approximately 12% were seen once. These data are also associated with another study on T cells in Graves' hyperthyroidism and ophthalmopathy.

Sequencing used peripheral blood mononuclear cells (PBMCs), obtained at new diagnosis, from a patient treated with antithyroid drugs. The receptors were gathered from a woman under 30 with Graves disease.

This clonotype was found many times. The chain is built from TRBV7-9 and TRBJ2-1; D ambiguous. Germline CDR1 is SEHNR and CDR2 is FQNEAQ (reference sequence). Trimming took off 1 base at V and 8 bases at J, with 12 bases between the two ends. The CDR3 is 14 residues long. The DNA of the CDR3 is TGTGCCAGCAGCTTAGGCACAAAGGCCCATGAGCAGTTCTTC. Translation gives CASSLGTKAHEQFF.

At least ten counts were recorded for this clonotype. The chain is built from TRBV20-1 and TRBJ2-5; TRBD2 is a possible D gene (5 bases). There are 12 residues in the CDR3. V lost 3 bases and J 3 bases, leaving 8 bases between the germline ends. Germline CDR1 DFQATT, CDR2 SNEGSKA (reference sequence). This chain's CDR3 is CSARGSKETQYF. The CDR3 coding sequence is TGCAGTGCTAGGGGGAGCAAAGAGACCCAGTACTTC.

V gene TRBV7-9 combines with J gene TRBJ2-1; possible D gene TRBD2, 6 bases. The CDR3 extends over 17 amino acids. Deletions cut 0 bases from V and 3 bases from J, with 15 bases between. Germline lookup yields CDR1 SEHNR and CDR2 FQNEAQ (reference sequence). The CDR3 DNA reads TGTGCCAGCAGCTTAGCGCGGGTTTTAGCGGACTACAATGAGCAGTTCTTC. As protein: CASSLARVLADYNEQFF.

In this sample, this clonotype turned up many times. The V and J genes are TRBV7-2 and TRBJ1-5; 9 nucleotides match TRBD1. The CDR3 has 14 residues. Trimming removed 6 bases from V and 4 bases from J; junction bases left unmatched: 4. Per the germline V gene, CDR1 is SGHTA and CDR2 is FQGNSA. The CDR3 reads CASSYRGPNQPQHF. The DNA of the CDR3 is TGTGCCAGCAGTTACAGGGGGCCAAATCAGCCCCAGCATTTT. The variable domain in full, with the rest retrieved from reference TRBV7-2 and TRBJ1-5, is GAGVSQSPSNKVTEKGKDVELRCDPISGHTALYWYRQSLGQGLEFLIYFQGNSAPDKSGLPSDRFSAERTGGSVSTLTIQRTQQEDSAVYLCASSYRGPNQPQHFGDGTRLSIL.

This clonotype was detected ten times or more. The rearrangement joins TRBV15 to TRBJ2-1, with 12 bases matching TRBD2. The germline V gene has CDR1 LNHNV and CDR2 YYDKDF (reference sequence). With 3 bases clipped from V and 4 bases from J, the junction kept 1 base outside the gene matches. The CDR3 contains 15 residues. In DNA, the CDR3 is TGTGCCACCAGCAGTGGGACTAGCGGGTACAATGAGCAGTTCTTC. Translation gives CATSSGTSGYNEQFF.

There are many counts of this clonotype. This chain connects TRBV7-2 to TRBJ1-1; 7 nucleotides line up with TRBD1. V dropped 5 bases and J dropped 3; count of bases not matched to a gene: 9. Per the germline V gene, CDR1 is SGHTA and CDR2 is FQGNSA. The CDR3 is 15 amino acids. The CDR3 protein is CASSLSRDSHTEAFF. The DNA of the CDR3 is TGTGCCAGCAGCCTATCCCGGGACAGCCACACTGAAGCTTTCTTT.

This clonotype showed up many times. The rearrangement links TRBV14 to TRBJ1-1; D call uncertain. The CDR3 runs 15 residues. The V gene lost 4 bases and the J gene lost 0 bases, with 12 bases spanning the gap. Germline assignment: CDR1 SGHDN and CDR2 FVKESK. The DNA for the CDR3 is TGTGCCAGCAGCCGAAGTGGCCACATGAACACTGAAGCTTTCTTT. This gives the protein CASSRSGHMNTEAFF. The full variable domain, completed using reference TRBV14 and TRBJ1-1, is EAGVTQFPSHSVIEKGQTVTLRCDPISGHDNLYWYRRVMGKEIKFLLHFVKESKQDESGMPNNRFLAERTGGTYSTLKVQPAELEDSGVYFCASSRSGHMNTEAFFGQGTRLTVV.

V gene TRBV20-1 combines with J gene TRBJ2-1; TRBD2 matches 8 bases. Germline assignment: CDR1 DFQATT and CDR2 SNEGSKA (reference sequence). With V trimmed by 2 bases and J by 7 bases, 10 bases remained unmatched. The CDR3 runs 15 residues. This chain's CDR3 is CSARRSGSGQNEQFF. CDR3 DNA sequence: TGCAGTGCTAGACGGAGCGGGAGCGGGCAGAATGAGCAGTTCTTC.

This clonotype was counted ten times or more. The chain has TRBV11-2 and TRBJ2-7; weak D call: TRBD1 (6 bases). The V end lost 1 base, the J end lost 3 bases, and 10 bases lay between the germline ends. There are 14 residues in the CDR3. Per the germline V gene, CDR1 is SGHAT and CDR2 is FQNNGV. CDR3 sequence (DNA): TGTGCCAGCAGCTTAGGGGGGACATACTACGAGCAGTACTTC. Its translation: CASSLGGTYYEQYF.

This clonotype was detected many times. The chain recombines TRBV6-1 with TRBJ2-1; the D call may be TRBD1 or TRBD2 (5 bases each). The germline gives CDR1 MNHNS, CDR2 SASEGT. This CDR3 spans 14 amino acids. Trimming left V 0 bases short and J 4 bases short, with 7 bases between. The CDR3 bases are TGTGCCAGCAGTGAAGCGGGACCATACAATGAGCAGTTCTTC. As protein: CASSEAGPYNEQFF.

This clonotype was seen ten or more times. This chain uses TRBV28 with TRBJ2-5, with D unclear. CDR3 size: 12 residues. Germline loops: CDR1 MDHEN, CDR2 SYDVKM. The V end lost 6 bases, the J end lost 4 bases, and 9 bases lay between the germline ends. The CDR3 DNA sequence: TGTGCCAGCAGGGATCTCCTAGAGACCCAGTACTTC. This gives the protein CASRDLLETQYF.

There are a few counts of this clonotype. The junction departs from germline at one end; a sequencing error may be responsible. The V and J genes are TRBV20-1 and TRBJ1-4; D gene unclear. Germline V lookup: CDR1 DFQATT, CDR2 SNEGSKA (reference sequence). The CDR3 is 10 amino acids. CDR3 region: CSAREEQSMF. The CDR3 coding sequence is TGCAGTGCTAGAGAGGAGCAGAGTATGTTT.

This clonotype was counted at least ten times. The chain is built from TRBV29-1 and TRBJ2-5; 11 bases line up with TRBD1. The V gene's germline CDR1 is SQVTM and CDR2 ANQGSEA. The CDR3 totals 12 residues. Losses at the gene ends were 7 bases for V and 4 bases for J; bases not matched to a gene: 2. DNA for the CDR3: TGCAGCGCGGGGACAGGGGGAGAGACCCAGTACTTC. Residues: CSAGTGGETQYF. Combining the CDR3 with reference TRBV29-1 and TRBJ2-5 gives the whole variable domain SAVISQKPSRDICQRGTSLTIQCQVDSQVTMMFWYRQQPGQSLTLIATANQGSEATYESGFVIDKFPISRPNLTFSTLTVSNMSPEDSSIYLCSAGTGGETQYFGPGTRLLVL.

This clonotype was counted at least ten times. Compared with germline, one end of the junction differs, possibly owing to a read error. This chain connects TRBV10-3 to TRBJ2-2; TRBD1 agrees at 7 bases. Germline values: CDR1 ENHRY, CDR2 SYGVKD. There are 12 residues in the CDR3. The chain's CDR3 is CAVRFGDSELFF. CDR3 bases: TGTGCCGTCAGATTCGGGGACAGTGAGCTGTTTTTT.

This clonotype was found many times. The chain joins TRBV11-2 to TRBJ1-4; D remains unclear. V was shortened by 1 base and J by 8 bases, with 8 bases between the two germline ends. The CDR3 is 13 amino acids. Germline CDR1 SGHAT, CDR2 FQNNGV. CDR3 in amino acids: CASSLVSGEKLFF. As DNA, the CDR3 is TGTGCCAGCAGCTTAGTATCTGGCGAAAAACTGTTTTTT.

In its sample, this clonotype was seen many times. The V call is TRBV9, the J call TRBJ2-5; no clear D gene. CDR1 SGDLS and CDR2 YYNGEE come from the germline V gene. V lost 2 bases and J 0 bases, leaving 8 bases between the germline ends. The CDR3 extends over 14 amino acids. CDR3 amino acids: CASSVGPNQETQYF. The CDR3 bases are TGTGCCAGCAGCGTTGGTCCGAACCAAGAGACCCAGTACTTC.

This clonotype was seen repeatedly, ten times or more. The chain joins TRBV5-1 to TRBJ1-5, with a tentative D call TRBD1 (5 bases). The V gene's germline CDR1 is SGHRS and CDR2 YFSETQ. V lost 4 bases and J lost 3, with 14 bases in between. The CDR3 covers 15 residues. DNA for the CDR3: TGCGCCAGCAGCCCCGTGGGGGAGCCCAATCAGCCCCAGCATTTT. Translated, it gives CASSPVGEPNQPQHF.

This clonotype has ten or more counts. V is TRBV20-1 and J is TRBJ2-5; a weak D match, TRBD2 (5 bases). The CDR3 is 13 amino acids. V dropped 3 bases and J dropped 2 bases, with 10 bases sitting between them. Germline CDR1 DFQATT, CDR2 SNEGSKA (reference sequence). This CDR3 reads CSASQRGQETQYF. CDR3 nucleotide sequence: TGCAGTGCTAGCCAACGGGGACAAGAGACCCAGTACTTC.

This clonotype was seen a few times. The rearrangement joins TRBV12-3 or TRBV12-4 to TRBJ1-3, with D unresolved. The CDR3 spans 15 residues. V was pared by 3 bases and J by 0 bases, with 9 bases between. The CDR3: CASSFGSNSGNTIYF. DNA for the CDR3: TGTGCCAGCAGTTTCGGGTCTAACTCTGGAAACACCATATATTTT.

This clonotype has a handful of counts. The chain combines TRBV6-2 or TRBV6-3 with TRBJ2-1; tentatively, D is TRBD2 (6 bases). From germline, CDR1 is MNHEY and CDR2 SVGEGT. The CDR3 loop spans 16 amino acids. Trimming took 0 bases from V and 6 from J, leaving 15 bases between them. The DNA of the CDR3 is TGTGCCAGCAGTTACTCGGCAGCGCGTAGCGGCAATGAGCAGTTCTTC. It specifies CASSYSAARSGNEQFF.

There are many counts of this clonotype. The V gene is TRBV6-1, the J gene TRBJ2-7; TRBD1 matches at 9 bases. V gave up 0 bases and J gave up 4 bases; unmatched junction bases: 1. The CDR3 spans 14 residues. The V gene's germline CDR1 is MNHNS and CDR2 SASEGT. CDR3 nucleotide sequence: TGTGCCAGCAGTGAAGCTGGGACAGGGTACGAGCAGTACGTC. It yields the protein CASSEAGTGYEQYV.

This clonotype was recorded at least ten times. The genes are TRBV28 and TRBJ2-1, with D hard to call. Trimming took 2 bases from V and 3 from J, leaving 8 bases between them. In germline, CDR1 is MDHEN, CDR2 SYDVKM. The CDR3 has 14 residues. The CDR3 DNA sequence: TGTGCCAGCAGTTTAAGATTAGACTACAATGAGCAGTTCTTC. This translates into CASSLRLDYNEQFF.

This clonotype was seen many times. V and J are TRBV6-2 or TRBV6-3 and TRBJ2-2, with D perhaps given as TRBD1 or TRBD2 (6 bases each). Germline CDR1 reads MNHEY; CDR2 reads SVGEGT. V lost 7 bases and J lost 4, with 19 bases in between. The CDR3 length is 16 residues. The CDR3: CASNPPGAIFTGELFF. The CDR3 DNA reads as TGTGCCAGCAATCCCCCGGGGGCCATCTTCACCGGGGAGCTGTTTTTT.

The V and J genes are TRBV6-2 or TRBV6-3 and TRBJ1-2; D perhaps matches TRBD1 (6 bases). The V end lost 3 bases, the J end lost 3 bases, and 11 bases lay between the germline ends. CDR1 and CDR2 (germline): MNHEY, SVGEGT. The CDR3 is 14 residues long. The CDR3 is CASSYMGAYYGYTF. In nucleotides, the CDR3 is TGTGCCAGCAGTTATATGGGGGCCTACTATGGCTACACCTTC.